These T cell receptor beta chains were read from a single sample in a study of shared clonotypes between healthy human individuals. Produced via immunoSEQ multiplex PCR; TCRdb's table is partial and in-frame only. The data contain millions of clones, 80% to 95% of them singletons. The sequenced sample was naive CD4+ T cells from PBMCs. The receptor source for this set is a man aged 18 to 29 in good health. Some clones in this sample may be carry-over from other donors' samples. Both conserved end residues are part of each CDR3. D genes are given only for firm matches. Where a row states a size, it is once, few, many or the class of an expanded clone; other rows omit it.

TRBV7-3	16	NA	TRBD1	CASSKTGTGVYNEQFF
TRBV6-1	13	few	NA	CASGRYSNQPQHF
TRBV6-5	13	NA	NA	CASGIQGRETQYF
TRBV28	15	NA	TRBD1	CASSGEQGQQETQYF
TRBV10-3	16	NA	NA	CAISEWDSHSTDTQYF
TRBV7-2	15	NA	TRBD1	CASSSRDRGSGEQYF
TRBV30	14	NA	NA	CAWRSLGQNNEQFF
TRBV19	17	NA	TRBD1	CATTPTGTGSRNTEAFF
TRBV5-5	15	NA	TRBD2	CASSLTRQRDGEQFF
TRBV7-3	15	NA	TRBD1	CASSLGGQGLYGYTF
TRBV5-1	16	NA	NA	CASSSQLGLSTDTQYF
TRBV28	20	NA	TRBD2	CASSLTGQGYGTSGNVEQFF
TRBV6-5	13	NA	NA	CATMPEYSYEQYF
TRBV6-5	14	NA	NA	CASSYSSPSYEQYF
TRBV27	15	NA	NA	CASSFRSSWRDTQYF
TRBV7-2	15	NA	TRBD2	CASSLGSSGSYEQYF
TRBV7-2	13	NA	NA	CASSLGPYTEAFF
TRBV2	15	NA	NA	CASSGSRTSTDTQYF
TRBV5-1	14	NA	TRBD1	CASSPLGQSPEAFF
TRBV5-1	15	NA	NA	CASSTLTGETGELFF
TRBV7-2	14	NA	NA	CASSHTTGTSEQYF
TRBV2	14	NA	TRBD1	CASSGETGGEKLFF
TRBV5-4	19	NA	TRBD2	CASSPPSGVSGRGYNEQFF
TRBV5-1	17	NA	TRBD2	CASSKEPGLAAADTQYF
TRBV7-9	16	NA	NA	CASSLSPTGLRETQYF
TRBV7-2	15	once	NA	CASSPGYVGVYEQYF
TRBV10-1	16	NA	TRBD2	CASSVGTSGRALEQFF
TRBV15	14	NA	NA	CATSEGRGSYEQYF
TRBV18	16	NA	NA	CASSPGWSQAGETQYF
TRBV7-2	13	NA	NA	CASSLIRSYEQYF
TRBV6-1	14	NA	NA	CASSASWINYGYTF
TRBV30	13	few	NA	CAWSVVVNTEAFF
TRBV5-1	13	NA	NA	CASSLLGPTEAFF
TRBV13	14	NA	TRBD1	CASARGQLNEKLFF
TRBV10-3	15	NA	TRBD1	CAISQRDRQAYEQYF
TRBV7-2	16	NA	NA	CASSLGFGRGQETQYF
TRBV7-3	15	once	TRBD2	CASSLGTSGTNEQFF
TRBV29-1	15	NA	NA	CSGGPSGANTGELFF
TRBV2	16	NA	TRBD2	CASSRGGTSLVNEQFF
TRBV4-1	20	NA	TRBD2	CASSQAPVLSGRANTGELFF
TRBV5-1	15	NA	NA	CASSLLGTLNTEAFF
TRBV5-6	13	NA	NA	CASSLAGNQPQHF
TRBV28	18	NA	TRBD1	CASSLVGTGSLGAYEQYF
TRBV7-9	12	few	NA	CASSVYNTEAFF
TRBV10-3	13	NA	NA	CAISELGTATITF
TRBV18	12	NA	NA	CASSPSGEKLFF
TRBV4-1	15	few	NA	CASSQAEISNQPQHF
TRBV2	13	NA	NA	CASSAQGNTEAFF
TRBV7-9	15	once	TRBD1	CASSYHRGGSEKLFF